A single sample gave rise to the 9 T cell receptor beta chains below, sequenced in a study of cytomegalovirus exposure and HLA in healthy donors. Profiling relied on immunoSEQ multiplex PCR, and the TCRdb table lists in-frame clones only, not all of them. Among more than 110,000 clones, less than 90% were seen once, and the ten largest hold approximately 3%. Sequenced sample: PBMCs. The origin of the receptors is a young man in good health and CMV-seronegative.

A single count supports this clone. This chain uses TRBV27 with TRBJ2-1; 7 positions match TRBD2. CDR3 length equals 13 residues. V trimming: 3 bases; J trimming: 5 bases; junction bases outside the gene matches: 1. Germline CDR1 MNHEY, CDR2 SMNVEV (reference sequence). The CDR3 is CASSFGGNNEQFF. CDR3 sequence (DNA): TGTGCCAGCAGTTTCGGGGGGAACAATGAGCAGTTCTTC.

The V gene is TRBV4-1, the J gene TRBJ1-2; D call uncertain. The V end lost 8 bases, the J end lost 5 bases, and 18 bases lay between the germline ends. Germline assignment: CDR1 MGHRA and CDR2 YSYEKL. The CDR3 loop spans 14 amino acids. CDR3 DNA sequence: TGCGCCAGCTCTAGAGCCCCGCCGCCATATGGCTACACCTTC. It specifies CASSRAPPPYGYTF.

The CDR3 nucleotides are TGCGCCAGCAGCTTAACAGTGAACACTGAAGCTTTCTTT. Translation: CASSLTVNTEAFF. The chain couples TRBV5-1 to TRBJ1-1; no clear D gene. Between the trimmed V and J ends, which lost 2 bases and 0 bases, there was a span of 5 bases. Per the germline V gene, CDR1 is SGHRS and CDR2 is YFSETQ. The CDR3 runs 13 residues.

The CDR3 loop is CASSNTGGRGTEAFF. CDR3 bases: TGTGCCAGCAGCAACACAGGGGGCAGGGGCACTGAAGCTTTCTTT. This chain uses TRBV6-5 with TRBJ1-1; 9 bases fit TRBD1. The J segment lost 4 bases and the V segment lost 6 bases, leaving 9 bases of the junction unmatched. This CDR3 has 15 amino acids. The germline V gene encodes CDR1 MNHEY and CDR2 SVGAGI.

The chain recombines TRBV25-1 with TRBJ2-5; D is unresolved. The CDR3 sequence is 16 residues long. V gave up 1 base and J gave up 5 bases, with 17 bases separating them. CDR1 is MGHDK, CDR2 SYGVNS, per germline. CDR3 in amino acids: CASSEWNSRPPETQYF. In DNA, the CDR3 is TGTGCCAGCAGTGAATGGAACAGCAGACCTCCGGAGACCCAGTACTTC.

The V call is TRBV6-1, the J call TRBJ1-3; D ambiguous. This CDR3 spans 11 amino acids. V gave up 9 bases and J gave up 1 base, with 4 bases separating them. CDR1 is MNHNS and CDR2 is SASEGT in the germline V gene. In DNA form, the CDR3 reads TGTGCCAGTCCATCTGGAAACACCATATATTTT. Its protein is CASPSGNTIYF.

V gene TRBV5-6 combines with J gene TRBJ2-1, with a possible D match to TRBD2 (5 bases). Trimming cost V 7 bases and J 4 bases, with 18 bases left between them. The CDR3 has 15 residues. Germline loops: CDR1 SGHDT, CDR2 YYEEEE. CDR3 amino acids: CASQTGDLGYNEQFF. The CDR3 nucleotides are TGTGCCAGCCAAACCGGGGATCTGGGGTACAATGAGCAGTTCTTC. Full variable domain (missing parts from reference TRBV5-6 and TRBJ2-1): DAGVTQSPTHLIKTRGQQVTLRCSPKSGHDTVSWYQQALGQGPQFIFQYYEEEERQRGNFPDRFSGHQFPNYSSELNVNALLLGDSALYLCASQTGDLGYNEQFFGPGTRLTVL.

This clone has a single count. The V call is TRBV6-5, the J call TRBJ2-7; 11 bases align to TRBD2. Germline loops: CDR1 MNHEY, CDR2 SVGAGI. Trimming at V came to 4 bases and at J to 5 bases, leaving 7 bases not matched to a gene. The CDR3 contains 15 residues. CDR3 DNA: TGTGCCAGCAGTTTCCTACTAGCGGGAGTAAACGAGCAGTACTTC. Its protein is CASSFLLAGVNEQYF.

The chain has TRBV29-1 and TRBJ2-7; 8 bases are shared with TRBD2. Germline loops: CDR1 SQVTM, CDR2 ANQGSEA. The CDR3 totals 14 residues. With V trimmed by 3 bases and J by 2 bases, 6 bases remained unmatched. CDR3 sequence: CSVERPGGAYEQYF. DNA for the CDR3: TGCAGCGTTGAGCGGCCGGGGGGGGCCTACGAGCAGTACTTC.